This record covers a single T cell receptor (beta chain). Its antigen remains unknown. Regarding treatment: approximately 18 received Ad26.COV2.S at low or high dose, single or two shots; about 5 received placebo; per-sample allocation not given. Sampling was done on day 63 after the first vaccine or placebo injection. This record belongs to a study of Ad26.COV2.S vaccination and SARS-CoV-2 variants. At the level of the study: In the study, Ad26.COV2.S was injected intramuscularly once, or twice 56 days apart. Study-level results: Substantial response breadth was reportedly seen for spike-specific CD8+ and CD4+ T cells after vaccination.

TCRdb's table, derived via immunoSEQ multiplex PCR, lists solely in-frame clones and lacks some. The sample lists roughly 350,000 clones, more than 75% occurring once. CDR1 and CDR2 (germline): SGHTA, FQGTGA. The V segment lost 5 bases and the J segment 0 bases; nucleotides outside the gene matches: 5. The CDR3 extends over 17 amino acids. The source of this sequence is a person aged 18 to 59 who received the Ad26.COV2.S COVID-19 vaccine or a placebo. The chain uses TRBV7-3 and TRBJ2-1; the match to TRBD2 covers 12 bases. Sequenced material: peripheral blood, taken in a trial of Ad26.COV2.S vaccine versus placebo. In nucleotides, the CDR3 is TGTGCCAGCAGCCTTGGACTAGCGGGGAGCTCCTACAATGAGCAGTTCTTC. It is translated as CASSLGLAGSSYNEQFF. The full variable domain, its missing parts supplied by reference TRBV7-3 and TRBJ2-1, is GAGVSQTPSNKVTEKGKYVELRCDPISGHTALYWYRQSLGQGPEFLIYFQGTGAADDSGLPNDRFFAVRPEGSVSTLKIQRTERGDSAVYLCASSLGLAGSSYNEQFFGPGTRLTVL.